One and the same sample provided the 14 T cell receptor beta chains below, sequenced in a study of T-cell reconstitution after alpha-beta-depleted transplantation in children. Unique molecular identifiers were built into the TCRbeta library. In TCRdb, the PCR reads were re-called with MiXCR into one record per CDR3 protein. The sample yields hundreds of thousands of distinct CDR3 sequences, 15% to 20% seen once. Sequencing used PBMCs, mostly from graft donor cells, obtained 360 days after TCRalphabeta/CD19-depleted stem cell transplant. Every receptor here comes from a male patient between 2 and 10 years old who had a stem cell transplant for acute lymphoblastic leukemia, so the T cells may come from the graft donor.

This clonotype occurred a few times. The chain carries TRBV7-2 and TRBJ2-1, with 9 bases matching TRBD2. The J segment lost 9 bases and the V segment lost 2 bases, leaving 8 bases of the junction unmatched. Germline V gives CDR1 SGHTA, CDR2 FQGNSA. The length of the CDR3 is 15 residues. For the CDR3, the DNA is TGTGCCAGCAGCTTAAGTGGCGGGAGGGTCGGTGAGCAGTTCTTC. Translated: CASSLSGGRVGEQFF.

This clonotype was detected many times. The chain is built from TRBV12-3 or TRBV12-4 and TRBJ2-3, with TRBD1 matching 7 bases. The CDR3 length is 14 residues. CDR3 sequence (DNA): TGTCCCCCGGCGTGGGACAGCCGCACAGATACGCAGTATTTT. Protein: CPPAWDSRTDTQYF.

V is TRBV28 and J is TRBJ1-5; 7 bases map to TRBD1. From germline, CDR1 is MDHEN and CDR2 SYDVKM. The CDR3 length is 17 residues. V was clipped by 1 base and J by 2 bases; unmatched bases: 8. The CDR3, as DNA: TGTGCCAGCAGTTTATTTCCCCGACAGGGCCGCAATCAGCCCCAGCATTTT. Translated: CASSLFPRQGRNQPQHF.

This clonotype was found a few times. The chain joins TRBV20-1 to TRBJ2-3; D is unclear. V lost 4 bases and J 0 bases, leaving 14 bases between the germline ends. CDR1 and CDR2 (germline): DFQATT, SNEGSKA (reference sequence). This CDR3 has 15 amino acids. In DNA form, the CDR3 reads TGCAGTGCTACCGATATTATCAAAAGCACAGATACGCAGTATTTT. It yields the protein CSATDIIKSTDTQYF.

This clonotype has a handful of counts. This chain joins TRBV7-2 and TRBJ1-6; D gene unclear. Germline loops: CDR1 SGHTA, CDR2 FQGNSA. The CDR3 extends over 16 amino acids. V lost 0 bases to trimming and J lost 0 bases, with 6 bases between them. CDR3 sequence: CASSLADFSYNSPLHF. In DNA form, the CDR3 reads TGTGCCAGCAGCTTAGCGGATTTCTCCTATAATTCACCCCTCCACTTT.

As concerns this clonotype: At one end the junction does not follow the germline gene, possibly because of a read error. The J gene is TRBJ2-3, the V gene TRBV6-5; tentative D call: TRBD2 (5 bases). The CDR3 contains 13 residues. Germline V gene lookup returns CDR1 MNHEY and CDR2 SVGAGI. CDR3 region: CACSYGDTDTQYF. CDR3 nucleotides: TGTGCCTGCAGTTACGGGGACACAGATACGCAGTATTTT.

This clonotype has ten or more counts. V gene TRBV12-3 or TRBV12-4 combines with J gene TRBJ1-1; TRBD1 might be the D (5 bases). V was pared by 6 bases and J by 1 base, with 9 bases between. The length of the CDR3 is 13 residues. In DNA form, the CDR3 reads TGTGCCAGCAGCTTAACAGGGAACACTGAAGCTTTCTTT. Translated: CASSLTGNTEAFF.

V gene TRBV5-6 combines with J gene TRBJ1-1; D not resolved. The CDR3 totals 14 residues. CDR1 is SGHDT, CDR2 YYEEEE, per germline. With 1 base removed from V and 0 bases from J, the gap between germline ends came to 7 bases. This chain's CDR3 is CASSLNPMNTEAFF. CDR3 bases: TGTGCCAGCAGCTTGAATCCCATGAACACTGAAGCTTTCTTT.

This clonotype was observed a handful of times. The gene calls are TRBV4-3 and TRBJ2-7; 11 bases align to TRBD2. After removal of 0 bases from V and 6 bases from J, the junction contained 10 bases not matched to a gene. The CDR3 contains 17 residues. CDR1 LGHNA and CDR2 YSLEER come from the germline V gene. The DNA for the CDR3 is TGCGCCAGCAGCCAAGAAAGTCCCCTAGCGGGAGGATCCGAGCAGTACTTC. The encoded protein is CASSQESPLAGGSEQYF.

V is TRBV12-3 or TRBV12-4 and J is TRBJ2-7; TRBD2 matches 10 bases. This CDR3 has 15 residues. V lost 7 bases and J lost 0; bases outside the gene matches: 6. The DNA of the CDR3 is TGTGCCAGCACCCCTAGCGGGAGTGTCTCCTACGAGCAGTACTTC. Its translation is CASTPSGSVSYEQYF.

The chain links TRBV12-3 or TRBV12-4 to TRBJ2-5; D tentatively fits TRBD1 or TRBD2 (5 bases each). The V end was cut by 6 bases, the J end by 5 bases, with 22 bases between. The CDR3 has 16 residues. CDR3 sequence reads: CASRGDRAVELETQYF. DNA for the CDR3: TGTGCCAGCAGGGGGGACCGGGCAGTGGAGTTGGAGACCCAGTACTTC.

Only a few counts were recorded for this clonotype. J is TRBJ2-1 and V is TRBV12-3 or TRBV12-4, with TRBD2 matching over 8 bases. The ends lost 8 bases at V and 8 bases at J; junction bases unmatched: 17. The CDR3 is made up of 16 amino acids. CDR3 in amino acids: CASSHGVSGSRDEQFF. The CDR3 DNA sequence: TGTGCCAGCTCCCACGGGGTCAGCGGGAGCAGAGATGAGCAGTTCTTC.

The gene calls are TRBV28 and TRBJ2-5; TRBD1 might be the D (6 bases). CDR1 and CDR2 (germline): MDHEN, SYDVKM. V lost 3 bases, J lost 1 base, and 12 bases lay in between. This CDR3 is built from 15 residues. CDR3 in amino acids: CASSFAGDGQETQYF. Written as DNA, the CDR3 is TGTGCCAGCAGTTTCGCAGGGGACGGCCAAGAGACCCAGTACTTC.

This clonotype showed up many times. The gene calls are TRBV28 and TRBJ2-3; TRBD1 matches at 9 bases. V shed 2 bases, J shed 1 base, and the junction held 1 base outside the gene matches. This CDR3 comprises 15 residues. Germline V gene data show CDR1 as MDHEN and CDR2 as SYDVKM. Here the CDR3 DNA reads TGTGCCAGCAGTTTAAGGACAGGGGGCACAGATACGCAGTATTTT. It specifies CASSLRTGGTDTQYF. The complete variable domain, with remaining parts taken from reference TRBV28 and TRBJ2-3, reads DVKVTQSSRYLVKRTGEKVFLECVQDMDHENMFWYRQDPGLGLRLIYFSYDVKMKEKGDIPEGYSVSREKKERFSLILESASTNQTSMYLCASSLRTGGTDTQYFGPGTRLTVL.